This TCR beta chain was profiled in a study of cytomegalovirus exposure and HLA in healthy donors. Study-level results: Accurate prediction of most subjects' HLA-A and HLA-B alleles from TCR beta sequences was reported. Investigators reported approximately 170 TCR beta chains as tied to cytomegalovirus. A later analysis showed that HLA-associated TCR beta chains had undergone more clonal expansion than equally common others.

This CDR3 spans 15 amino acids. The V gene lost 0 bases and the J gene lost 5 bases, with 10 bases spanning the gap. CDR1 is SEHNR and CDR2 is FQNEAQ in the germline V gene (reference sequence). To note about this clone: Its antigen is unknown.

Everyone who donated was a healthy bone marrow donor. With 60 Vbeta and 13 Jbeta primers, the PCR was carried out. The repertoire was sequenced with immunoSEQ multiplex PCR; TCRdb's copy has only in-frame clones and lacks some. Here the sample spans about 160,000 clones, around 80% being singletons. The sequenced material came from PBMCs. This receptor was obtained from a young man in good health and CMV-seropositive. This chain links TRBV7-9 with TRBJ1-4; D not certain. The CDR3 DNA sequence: TGTGCCAGCAGCTTAGCCGTGGGCCCAAATGAAAAACTGTTTTTT. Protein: CASSLAVGPNEKLFF. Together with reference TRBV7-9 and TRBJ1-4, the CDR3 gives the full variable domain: DTGVSQNPRHKITKRGQNVTFRCDPISEHNRLYWYRQTLGQGPEFLTYFQNEAQLEKSRLLSDRFSAERPKGSFSTLEIQRTEQGDSAMYLCASSLAVGPNEKLFFGSGTQLSVL.